The source of this T cell receptor (beta chain) is a study of CD8+ T cells in alopecia areata. As for the study in general: Among treated patients, oral tofacitinib was administered at 5 to 10 mg twice daily. General observations from the study: Scalp clonality decreased significantly with tofacitinib, and so did expanded CD8+ clones among the top 100.

V gave up 0 bases and J gave up 7 bases, with 9 bases separating them. The CDR3 spans 13 residues. Germline-derived CDR1 and CDR2 are SGHDT and YYEEEE. Described treatment: oral pan-JAK inhibitor, 5-10 mg twice daily. With respect to this clone: As yet, its antigen is unknown.

The authors extracted RNA and reverse transcribed it into cDNA as the sequencing template. Data came from immunoSEQ multiplex PCR; TCRdb stores just in-frame clones and leaves some out. The table records about 210,000 clones, around 65% of them present only once. The rearrangement links TRBV5-6 to TRBJ2-3, with unresolved D. This receptor was identified in a human donor with alopecia areata. The material sequenced was CD4+ T cells sorted from blood, taken at week 4, from a patient treated with tofacitinib. The CDR3 nucleotides read TGTGCCAGCAGCTTGGAAAGTCCTTATACGCAGTATTTT. It is translated as CASSLESPYTQYF. The variable domain in full, with the rest retrieved from reference TRBV5-6 and TRBJ2-3, is DAGVTQSPTHLIKTRGQQVTLRCSPKSGHDTVSWYQQALGQGPQFIFQYYEEEERQRGNFPDRFSGHQFPNYSSELNVNALLLGDSALYLCASSLESPYTQYFGPGTRLTVL.